These 26 T cell receptor beta chains came from one sample sequenced in a study of blood T cell repertoires in COVID-19. Produced via immunoSEQ multiplex PCR; TCRdb's table is partial and in-frame only. The sample has under 300,000 clones, approximately 90% seen once. Material: PBMCs or T cells enriched from blood (not recorded which). The receptor source for this set is a woman in her thirties or forties with acute COVID-19.

The rearrangement joins TRBV9 to TRBJ2-2; D unclear. Germline loops: CDR1 SGDLS, CDR2 YYNGEE. This CDR3 is built from 14 residues. Trimming shortened V by 0 bases and J by 7 bases, and 10 bases separated the two germline ends. The CDR3 DNA follows: TGTGCCAGCAGCGTAGTAGTAGCTGGCGGGGAGCTGTTTTTT. Its translation is CASSVVVAGGELFF. Using reference TRBV9 and TRBJ2-2 for the parts outside the CDR3, the full variable domain is DSGVTQTPKHLITATGQRVTLRCSPRSGDLSVYWYQQSLDQGLQFLIQYYNGEERAKGNILERFSAQQFPDLHSELNLSSLELGDSALYFCASSVVVAGGELFFGEGSRLTVL.

The rearrangement links TRBV4-3 to TRBJ2-1; the D gene is possibly TRBD2 (7 bases). This CDR3 has 18 amino acids. The V end was cut by 0 bases, the J end by 2 bases, with 17 bases between. The germline CDR1 and CDR2 sequences are LGHNA and YSLEER. The CDR3 sequence is CASSQDYSGEGAYNEQFF. CDR3 DNA: TGCGCCAGCAGCCAAGATTACAGCGGGGAGGGGGCCTACAATGAGCAGTTCTTC.

At least ten counts were recorded for this clone. The V and J genes are TRBV13 and TRBJ1-6, with TRBD1 matching over 9 bases. CDR3 length equals 16 residues. The V gene's germline CDR1 is PRHDT and CDR2 FYEKMQ (reference sequence). With 0 bases clipped from V and 9 bases from J, the junction kept 6 bases outside the gene matches. Here the CDR3 DNA reads TGTGCCAGCAGCTTAGGCCCGGACAGGGGAGCTTCACCCCTCCACTTT. Amino acid sequence: CASSLGPDRGASPLHF.

This clone was picked up one time. The J gene is TRBJ1-1, the V gene TRBV6-5; the D gene is possibly TRBD1 (6 bases). Trimming took off 6 bases at V and 1 base at J, with 9 bases between the two ends. CDR1 and CDR2 from the germline V gene are MNHEY and SVGAGI. CDR3 length: 13 residues. CDR3 DNA sequence: TGTGCCAGCAGGGGGACAACGAACACTGAAGCTTTCTTT. It translates to CASRGTTNTEAFF.

The genes are TRBV7-9 and TRBJ2-1, with 9 bases matching TRBD2. With V trimmed by 5 bases and J by 10 bases, 9 bases remained unmatched. CDR1 and CDR2 (germline): SEHNR, FQNEAQ (reference sequence). The CDR3 consists of 14 residues. CDR3 residues: CASSVQRGVLEQFF. The CDR3 DNA sequence: TGTGCCAGCAGCGTACAGCGGGGGGTTTTGGAGCAGTTCTTC.

V usage is TRBV2 and J usage is TRBJ2-2; no clear D. The length of the CDR3 is 14 residues. Germline V CDR1 and CDR2: SNHLY, FYNNEI. Trimming left V 3 bases short and J 7 bases short, with 12 bases between. For the CDR3, the DNA is TGTGCCAGCAGTGAGGAGTCATTGGGCGGGGAGCTGTTTTTT. It yields the protein CASSEESLGGELFF.

J is TRBJ2-1 and V is TRBV5-1; perhaps TRBD2 as D (6 bases). V dropped 4 bases and J dropped 1 base, with 21 bases sitting between them. The CDR3 extends over 18 amino acids. The germline V gene encodes CDR1 SGHRS and CDR2 YFSETQ. The CDR3 DNA sequence: TGCGCCAGCAGCAAGGGACTCCTCCCCCCCCTATCCTACAATGAGCAGTTCTTC. Its translation: CASSKGLLPPLSYNEQFF.

The CDR3 here is CASSRDRGRDTQYF. The CDR3 DNA sequence: TGTGCCAGCAGCCGGGACAGGGGTAGAGATACGCAGTATTTT. The rearrangement links TRBV11-3 to TRBJ2-3; 10 nucleotides align to TRBD1. The CDR3 consists of 14 residues. Germline lookup yields CDR1 SGHNT and CDR2 YENEEA. V was clipped by 5 bases and J by 5 bases; unmatched bases: 4.

V usage is TRBV19 and J usage is TRBJ1-4, with TRBD1 matching 8 bases. The CDR3 length is 14 residues. Germline V gene sequence: CDR1 LNHDA, CDR2 SQIVND (reference sequence). The DNA of the CDR3 is TGTGCGACGGACCCGGGACAGGTATATGAAAAACTGTTTTTT. Translating gives CATDPGQVYEKLFF.

The chain joins TRBV19 to TRBJ2-7; D may be TRBD1 (6 bases). V lost 5 bases and J 4 bases, leaving 15 bases between the germline ends. Germline V lookup: CDR1 LNHDA, CDR2 SQIVND (reference sequence). The CDR3 is made up of 14 amino acids. The CDR3 bases are TGTGCCAGTAGTTACCGGGACACCCATTACGAGCAGTACTTC. It specifies CASSYRDTHYEQYF.

This chain connects TRBV5-5 to TRBJ2-7; 11 bases match TRBD1. V shed 6 bases, J shed 0 bases, and the junction held 5 bases outside the gene matches. Germline V gene lookup returns CDR1 SGHKS and CDR2 YYEKEE (reference sequence). The CDR3 runs to 15 residues. The CDR3 reads CASIRTGGLSYEQYF. DNA for the CDR3: TGTGCCAGCATCAGGACAGGGGGCCTCTCCTACGAGCAGTACTTC.

The rearrangement links TRBV18 to TRBJ1-1; 7 bases are a match to TRBD1. The CDR3 has 14 residues. The J segment lost 5 bases and the V segment lost 5 bases, leaving 8 bases of the junction unmatched. Germline V CDR1 and CDR2: KGHSH, LQKENI. CDR3 nucleotides: TGTGCCAGCTCAATGAGGGGGCTGGAAACTGAAGCTTTCTTT. Translating gives CASSMRGLETEAFF.

The table lists this clone with a few counts. The chain carries TRBV19 and TRBJ1-3; D gene unclear. The length of the CDR3 is 16 residues. The V and J ends lost 1 base and 1 base respectively, with 11 bases between them. Looked up from germline, CDR1 is LNHDA and CDR2 is SQIVND (reference sequence). The CDR3 loop is CASSIVLAFSGNTIYF. In nucleotides, the CDR3 is TGTGCCAGTAGTATAGTGCTGGCCTTTTCTGGAAACACCATATATTTT.

The V gene is TRBV15, the J gene TRBJ1-1; TRBD1 agrees at 7 bases. The V gene end was trimmed by 3 bases and the J gene end by 11 bases; junction bases not matched to a gene: 9. CDR3 length: 13 residues. Germline V gene sequence: CDR1 LNHNV, CDR2 YYDKDF (reference sequence). The CDR3 loop is CATSSFRQGAAFF. The CDR3 bases are TGTGCCACCAGCAGCTTCCGACAGGGAGCGGCTTTCTTT.

The chain uses TRBV18 and TRBJ1-1; D possibly corresponds to TRBD1 (6 bases). The CDR3 sequence is 15 residues long. V was cut by 5 bases and J by 1 base, with 14 bases left in between. In germline, CDR1 is KGHSH, CDR2 LQKENI. CDR3 sequence (DNA): TGTGCCAGCTCAGATTCTCCGGGACAGAACACTGAAGCTTTCTTT. It yields the protein CASSDSPGQNTEAFF.

The V call is TRBV11-2, the J call TRBJ1-2; the D is unclear. CDR1 is SGHAT, CDR2 FQNNGV, per germline. V lost 2 bases to trimming and J lost 5 bases, with 9 bases between them. This CDR3 region has 13 residues. The DNA for the CDR3 is TGTGCCAGCAGCTTAAGGACGGGGTATGGCTACACCTTC. Translated: CASSLRTGYGYTF.

The chain joins TRBV7-2 to TRBJ2-1; 16 bases agree with TRBD2. The CDR3 runs to 16 residues. The V gene end was trimmed by 1 base and the J gene end by 10 bases; junction bases not matched to a gene: 4. Germline V gene lookup returns CDR1 SGHTA and CDR2 FQGNSA. CDR3 bases: TGTGCCAGCAGCTTAGTGGGGACTAGCGGGAGGGCGGAGCAGTTCTTC. Its translation is CASSLVGTSGRAEQFF.

This rearrangement joins TRBV11-3 to TRBJ1-1; D ambiguous. CDR1 is SGHNT, CDR2 YENEEA, per germline. This CDR3 comprises 14 residues. Trimming cost V 1 base and J 1 base, with 7 bases left between them. CDR3 sequence (DNA): TGTGCCAGCAGCTTAGTCGCGGGGAACACTGAAGCTTTCTTT. Translation: CASSLVAGNTEAFF.

The genes are TRBV28 and TRBJ1-2; 7 bases agree with TRBD1. With 5 bases clipped from V and 8 bases from J, the junction kept 5 bases outside the gene matches. The germline gives CDR1 MDHEN, CDR2 SYDVKM. This CDR3 region has 12 residues. DNA of the CDR3: TGTGCCAGCAGTCCGACAGGGATGGGCTACACCTTC. This translates into CASSPTGMGYTF.

This clone was recorded a few times. V is TRBV24-1 and J is TRBJ2-2, with TRBD2 matching over 8 bases. CDR1 and CDR2 from the germline V gene are KGHDR and SFDVKD. V lost 3 bases to trimming and J lost 7 bases; unmatched junction nucleotides: 9. The CDR3 has 16 amino acids. CDR3 protein: CATSDIDSGKNGELFF. The CDR3 nucleotides are TGTGCCACCAGTGATATAGATAGCGGGAAGAACGGGGAGCTGTTTTTT.

J is TRBJ1-1 and V is TRBV18, with 10 bases that match TRBD1. The V segment lost 6 bases and the J segment 8 bases; nucleotides outside the gene matches: 3. Germline values: CDR1 KGHSH, CDR2 LQKENI. This CDR3 is built from 12 residues. The CDR3 is CASSLTGGEAFF. Here the CDR3 DNA reads TGTGCCAGCTCGCTGACAGGGGGCGAAGCTTTCTTT. Filled out from reference TRBV18 and TRBJ1-1, the complete variable domain reads NAGVMQNPRHLVRRRGQEARLRCSPMKGHSHVYWYRQLPEEGLKFMVYLQKENIIDESGMPKERFSAEFPKEGPSILRIQQVVRGDSAAYFCASSLTGGEAFFGQGTRLTVV.

This chain connects TRBV7-2 to TRBJ2-1, with D unclear. CDR1 is SGHTA, CDR2 FQGNSA, per germline. The CDR3 is made up of 13 amino acids. V was shortened by 1 base and J by 5 bases, with 6 bases between the two germline ends. As DNA, the CDR3 is TGTGCCAGCAGCTTAGGTCCTAACAATGAGCAGTTCTTC. Its translation is CASSLGPNNEQFF.

V and J are TRBV19 and TRBJ1-1; the D gene is possibly TRBD1 (5 bases). Trimming shortened V by 7 bases and J by 1 base, and 22 bases separated the two germline ends. Germline V gives CDR1 LNHDA, CDR2 SQIVND (reference sequence). The CDR3 is 17 residues long. For the CDR3, the DNA is TGTGCCAGTATCGCGCCCGGGGGGATTAGTGGGAACACTGAAGCTTTCTTT. This translates into CASIAPGGISGNTEAFF.

The rearrangement uses TRBV18 and TRBJ1-6; perhaps TRBD1 as D (5 bases). Trimming stripped 6 bases from V and 6 bases from J, with 12 bases between. The CDR3 sequence is 14 residues long. The germline CDR1 and CDR2 sequences are KGHSH and LQKENI. The CDR3 nucleotides are TGTGCCAGCTCTAAAGACAGATCTAATTCACCCCTCCACTTT. Its protein product is CASSKDRSNSPLHF.

The genes are TRBV6-5 and TRBJ2-5; the match to TRBD2 covers 9 bases. CDR1 is MNHEY and CDR2 is SVGAGI in the germline V gene. The CDR3 length is 15 residues. Trimming removed 3 bases from V and 5 bases from J; junction bases left unmatched: 7. CDR3 in amino acids: CASSYSGGLWETQYF. CDR3 DNA sequence: TGTGCCAGCAGTTATAGCGGGGGCCTGTGGGAGACCCAGTACTTC.

The chain recombines TRBV18 with TRBJ1-3; TRBD1 matches at 7 bases. This CDR3 spans 17 amino acids. The V gene end was trimmed by 1 base and the J gene end by 2 bases; junction bases not matched to a gene: 8. Looked up from germline, CDR1 is KGHSH and CDR2 is LQKENI. The CDR3 DNA sequence: TGTGCCAGCTCACCACTTAGCTCCGACAGGGCTGGAAACACCATATATTTT. As protein: CASSPLSSDRAGNTIYF.